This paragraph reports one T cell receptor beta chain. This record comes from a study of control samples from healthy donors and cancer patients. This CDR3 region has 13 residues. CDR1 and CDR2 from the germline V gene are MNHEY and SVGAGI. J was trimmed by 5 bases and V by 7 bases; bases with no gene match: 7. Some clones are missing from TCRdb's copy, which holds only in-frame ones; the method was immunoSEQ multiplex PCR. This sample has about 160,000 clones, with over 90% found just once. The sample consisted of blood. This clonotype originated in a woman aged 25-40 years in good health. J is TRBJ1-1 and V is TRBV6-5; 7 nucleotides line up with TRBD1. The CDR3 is CASNGQEGTEAFF. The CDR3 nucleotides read TGTGCCAGCAACGGACAGGAGGGGACTGAAGCTTTCTTT.